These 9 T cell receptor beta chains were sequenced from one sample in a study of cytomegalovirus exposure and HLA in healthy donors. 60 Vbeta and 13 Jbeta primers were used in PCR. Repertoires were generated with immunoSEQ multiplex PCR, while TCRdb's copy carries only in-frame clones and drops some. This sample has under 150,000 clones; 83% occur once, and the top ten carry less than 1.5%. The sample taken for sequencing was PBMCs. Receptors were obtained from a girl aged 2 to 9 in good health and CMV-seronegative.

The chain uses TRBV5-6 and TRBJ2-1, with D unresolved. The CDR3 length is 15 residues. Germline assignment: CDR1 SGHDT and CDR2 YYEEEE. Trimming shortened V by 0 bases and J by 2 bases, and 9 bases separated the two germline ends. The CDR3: CASSLGARTYNEQFF. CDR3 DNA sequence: TGTGCCAGCAGCTTGGGGGCAAGAACCTACAATGAGCAGTTCTTC.

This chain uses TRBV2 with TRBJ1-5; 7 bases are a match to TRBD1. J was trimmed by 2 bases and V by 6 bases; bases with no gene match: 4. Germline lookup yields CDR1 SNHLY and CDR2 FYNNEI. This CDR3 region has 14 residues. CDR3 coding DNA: TGTGCCAGCAGCGACGACAGGGGCAATCAGCCCCAGCATTTT. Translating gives CASSDDRGNQPQHF.

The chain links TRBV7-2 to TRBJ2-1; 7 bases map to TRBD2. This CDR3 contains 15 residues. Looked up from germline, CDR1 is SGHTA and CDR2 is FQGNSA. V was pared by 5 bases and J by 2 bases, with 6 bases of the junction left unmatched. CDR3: CASSLTGGPYNEQFF. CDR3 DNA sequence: TGTGCCAGCAGCCTAACGGGAGGTCCCTACAATGAGCAGTTCTTC.

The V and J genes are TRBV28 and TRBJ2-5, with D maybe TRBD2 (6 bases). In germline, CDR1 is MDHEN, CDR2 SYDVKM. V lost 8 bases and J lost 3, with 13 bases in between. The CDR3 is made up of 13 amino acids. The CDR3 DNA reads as TGTGCCAGCCAGAGGCGGGGAGAAGAGACCCAGTACTTC. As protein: CASQRRGEETQYF.

The CDR3 here is CAWSEGARGNQPQHF. The CDR3 coding sequence is TGTGCCTGGAGTGAGGGGGCCCGGGGCAATCAGCCCCAGCATTTT. The chain employs TRBV30 and TRBJ1-5, with 7 bases identical to TRBD1. With V trimmed by 1 base and J by 2 bases, 5 bases remained unmatched. This CDR3 is built from 15 residues. Germline CDR1 reads GTSNPN; CDR2 reads SVGIG (reference sequence). Combining the CDR3 with reference TRBV30 and TRBJ1-5 gives the whole variable domain SQTIHQWPATLVQPVGSPLSLECTVEGTSNPNLYWYRQAAGRGLQLLFYSVGIGQISSEVPQNLSASRPQDRQFILSSKKLLLSDSGFYLCAWSEGARGNQPQHFGDGTRLSIL.

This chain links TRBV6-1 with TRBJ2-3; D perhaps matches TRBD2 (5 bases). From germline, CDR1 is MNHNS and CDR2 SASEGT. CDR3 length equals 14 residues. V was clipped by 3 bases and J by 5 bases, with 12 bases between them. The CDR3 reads CASSERALKDTQYF. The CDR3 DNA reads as TGTGCCAGCAGTGAGAGGGCCCTAAAAGATACGCAGTATTTT.

This CDR3 is CASSRQGGMHQETQYF. The CDR3 bases are TGTGCCAGCAGTCGACAGGGCGGGATGCACCAAGAGACCCAGTACTTC. V usage is TRBV28 and J usage is TRBJ2-5; tentative D call: TRBD1 (7 bases). V was pared by 5 bases and J by 0 bases, with 16 bases between. This CDR3 region has 16 residues. CDR1 MDHEN and CDR2 SYDVKM come from the germline V gene.

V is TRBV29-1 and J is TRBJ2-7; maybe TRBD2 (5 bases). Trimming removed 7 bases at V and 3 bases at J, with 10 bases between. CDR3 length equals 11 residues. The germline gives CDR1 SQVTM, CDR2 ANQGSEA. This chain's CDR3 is CSGGRDYEQYF. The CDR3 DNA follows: TGCAGCGGAGGACGGGACTACGAGCAGTACTTC.

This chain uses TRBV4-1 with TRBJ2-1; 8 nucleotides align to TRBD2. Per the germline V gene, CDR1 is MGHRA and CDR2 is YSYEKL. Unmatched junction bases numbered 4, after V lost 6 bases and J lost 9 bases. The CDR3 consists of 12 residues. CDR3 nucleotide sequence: TGCGCCAGCAGTCTACGGGAGGGTGAGCAGTTCTTC. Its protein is CASSLREGEQFF.